These 8 T cell receptor beta chains originate from one sample sequenced in a study of cytomegalovirus exposure and HLA in healthy donors. The primer mix had 60 Vbeta and 13 Jbeta primers. Clones were read by immunoSEQ multiplex PCR, and TCRdb kept only the in-frame ones, dropping some. The sample carries fewer than 200,000 clones, roughly nine tenths recorded once. The sequenced sample was PBMCs. The receptors derive from a girl in the first two years of life in good health and CMV-seronegative.

The gene calls are TRBV29-1 and TRBJ1-1; 9 nucleotides line up with TRBD1. Germline trimming cut 2 bases from V and 0 bases from J; bases unmatched to any gene: 13. This CDR3 comprises 18 residues. In germline, CDR1 is SQVTM, CDR2 ANQGSEA. As DNA, the CDR3 is TGCAGCGTTGAATCGCATACCAAACAGGGGGCTATGAACACTGAAGCTTTCTTT. The encoded protein is CSVESHTKQGAMNTEAFF. The full variable domain, rest sourced from reference TRBV29-1 and TRBJ1-1, is SAVISQKPSRDICQRGTSLTIQCQVDSQVTMMFWYRQQPGQSLTLIATANQGSEATYESGFVIDKFPISRPNLTFSTLTVSNMSPEDSSIYLCSVESHTKQGAMNTEAFFGQGTRLTVV.

The V and J genes are TRBV6-5 and TRBJ1-6; possibly TRBD1 for D (6 bases). Trimming took 0 bases from V and 10 from J, leaving 10 bases between them. CDR3 length equals 14 residues. Germline V lookup: CDR1 MNHEY, CDR2 SVGAGI. The DNA for the CDR3 is TGTGCCAGCAGTTACTCCAGGGGCGAGTCACCCCTCCACTTT. Translating it yields CASSYSRGESPLHF.

The DNA of the CDR3 is TGTGCCAGCAGTGAAGCGGGGAGGGGGTACGAGCAGTACTTC. It specifies CASSEAGRGYEQYF. V gene TRBV6-1 combines with J gene TRBJ2-7, with D maybe TRBD2 (7 bases). The CDR3 loop spans 14 amino acids. With 0 bases removed from V and 4 bases from J, the gap between germline ends came to 10 bases. The germline V gene has CDR1 MNHNS and CDR2 SASEGT.

This clone was observed a handful of times. The rearrangement links TRBV4-2 to TRBJ2-3; 11 bases are shared with TRBD2. With 2 bases clipped from V and 0 bases from J, the junction kept 13 bases outside the gene matches. The CDR3 is made up of 20 amino acids. Per the germline V gene, CDR1 is LGHNA and CDR2 is YNFKEQ. The CDR3: CASSQSGDSGRAGSTDTQYF. CDR3 bases: TGTGCCAGCAGCCAATCGGGCGATAGCGGGAGGGCGGGAAGCACAGATACGCAGTATTTT.

J is TRBJ2-7 and V is TRBV9; TRBD2 is a possible D gene (5 bases). Germline V gene data show CDR1 as SGDLS and CDR2 as YYNGEE. CDR3 length equals 16 residues. The V gene lost 0 bases and the J gene lost 2 bases, with 15 bases spanning the gap. The CDR3 protein is CASSVALAYFPYEQYF. As DNA, the CDR3 is TGTGCCAGCAGCGTAGCTTTAGCGTACTTCCCCTACGAGCAGTACTTC. Filled out from reference TRBV9 and TRBJ2-7, the complete variable domain reads DSGVTQTPKHLITATGQRVTLRCSPRSGDLSVYWYQQSLDQGLQFLIQYYNGEERAKGNILERFSAQQFPDLHSELNLSSLELGDSALYFCASSVALAYFPYEQYFGPGTRLTVT.

About this clone itself: Its ends do not fully match the called genes, so a read error is possible. The CDR3 nucleotides read TGTGCCAGCTGCTTCTACCCACCGGCAGGGGTTGACACCGGGGAGCTGTTTTTT. Its translation is CASCFYPPAGVDTGELFF. The chain has TRBV5-4 and TRBJ2-2; D is possibly TRBD1 (6 bases). CDR1 SGHNT and CDR2 YYREEE come from the germline V gene (reference sequence). The CDR3 spans 18 residues.

The rearrangement uses TRBV5-6 and TRBJ1-2, with 7 nucleotides matching TRBD1. The V segment lost 3 bases and the J segment 7 bases; nucleotides outside the gene matches: 12. CDR3 length: 15 amino acids. Germline V gives CDR1 SGHDT, CDR2 YYEEEE. CDR3 sequence: CASSSFLTGSGGYTF. CDR3 in DNA: TGTGCCAGCAGCTCTTTCTTGACAGGGTCGGGTGGCTACACCTTC.

V and J are TRBV5-5 and TRBJ1-1; D perhaps matches TRBD1 (5 bases). V was shortened by 4 bases and J by 4 bases, with 14 bases between the two germline ends. The CDR3 is made up of 14 amino acids. Germline CDR1 is SGHKS and CDR2 is YYEKEE (reference sequence). CDR3 in amino acids: CASSPRGGFTEAFF. The CDR3 coding sequence is TGTGCCAGCAGCCCCCGCGGGGGGTTCACTGAAGCTTTCTTT.